This T cell receptor beta chain was obtained from a study of T cell responses to AZD1222 COVID-19 vaccine. TCRdb keeps only in-frame clones here, not all; method: immunoSEQ multiplex PCR. The sample yields more than 90,000 clones, roughly 90% seen once. General study findings and limits: Dominant CD4 TCR responses targeted spike regions 160-218 and 743-854. Females made up more of the donors, who were largely white British, and clonal diversity may have come out too low. Seropositivity was recorded at baseline in only a handful of AZD1222 recipients. Spike-specific TCR breadth and depth grew following two AZD1222 doses.

In the case of this clone: No antigen is known for it.

V lost 4 bases, J lost 5 bases, and 16 bases lay in between. This CDR3 region has 15 residues. Germline CDR1 and CDR2: SGHRS and YFSETQ. The V and J genes are TRBV5-1 and TRBJ2-1; the D gene is possibly TRBD1 (6 bases). This sample comprised peripheral blood, obtained on day 0 of AZD1222 vaccination. The clonotype originates from an adult in good health. The CDR3: CASSRTGTLNNEQFF. The CDR3 nucleotides are TGCGCCAGCAGCCGAACCGGGACATTGAACAATGAGCAGTTCTTC.